Below are 28 T cell receptor beta chains sequenced from a single sample in a study of cytomegalovirus exposure and HLA in healthy donors. The primer mix had 60 Vbeta and 13 Jbeta primers. Sequenced by immunoSEQ multiplex PCR; TCRdb stores in-frame clones only, minus some. The sample contains approximately 130,000 clones, about 80% of which appear only once. The sample consisted of PBMCs. The source is a woman in her thirties or forties in good health and CMV-seronegative.

This chain uses TRBV18 with TRBJ2-5; TRBD2 aligns across 13 bases. The CDR3 runs 17 residues. CDR1 and CDR2 (germline): KGHSH, LQKENI. V lost 4 bases, J lost 1 base, and 6 bases stayed unmatched. The CDR3 reads CASSLPGTSGVQETQYF. The DNA for the CDR3 is TGTGCCAGCTCACTTCCGGGGACTAGCGGGGTCCAAGAGACCCAGTACTTC.

The rearrangement uses TRBV5-4 and TRBJ2-5; D not certain. Trimming left V 0 bases short and J 5 bases short, with 17 bases between. This CDR3 is 16 amino acids long. Germline V gives CDR1 SGHNT, CDR2 YYREEE (reference sequence). CDR3 residues: CASSLGVGSDGETQYF. CDR3 bases: TGTGCCAGCAGCTTGGGGGTAGGCTCCGACGGGGAGACCCAGTACTTC.

This clone was counted between two and nine times. V is TRBV28 and J is TRBJ1-6, with a tentative D call TRBD1 (5 bases). Per the germline V gene, CDR1 is MDHEN and CDR2 is SYDVKM. This CDR3 comprises 13 residues. Between the trimmed V and J ends, which lost 11 bases and 9 bases, there was a span of 17 bases. In DNA form, the CDR3 reads TGTGCCGCAGCAGGGTCCTCAGGTTCACCCCTCCACTTT. Residues: CAAAGSSGSPLHF. Filled out from reference TRBV28 and TRBJ1-6, the complete variable domain reads DVKVTQSSRYLVKRTGEKVFLECVQDMDHENMFWYRQDPGLGLRLIYFSYDVKMKEKGDIPEGYSVSREKKERFSLILESASTNQTSMYLCAAAGSSGSPLHFGNGTRLTVT.

The CDR3 spells CASGLGGSNQPQHF. CDR3 nucleotides: TGTGCTAGTGGTCTAGGGGGTAGCAATCAGCCCCAGCATTTT. The gene calls are TRBV12-5 and TRBJ1-5; D may be TRBD1 (6 bases). Trimming took 5 bases from V and 0 from J, leaving 8 bases between them. From germline, CDR1 is LGHNT and CDR2 FRNRAP. The CDR3 contains 14 residues.

This clone appeared a few times. The chain joins TRBV5-1 to TRBJ2-3; 9 positions match TRBD1. The CDR3 totals 15 residues. CDR1 and CDR2 (germline): SGHRS, YFSETQ. V dropped 0 bases and J dropped 7; count of bases not matched to a gene: 6. CDR3 sequence (DNA): TGCGCCAGCAGCTTGGGGATACAGGGGGCAAATACGCAGTATTTT. Translating gives CASSLGIQGANTQYF.

The CDR3 sequence is CASSNAGSLTYEQYF. The CDR3 DNA reads TGTGCCAGCAGTAATGCCGGGTCCTTGACCTACGAGCAGTACTTC. The V gene is TRBV6-5, the J gene TRBJ2-5; no reliable D call. The J call may be in error: the DNA end matches TRBJ2-7 better. The CDR3 sequence is 15 residues long. Germline lookup yields CDR1 MNHEY and CDR2 SVGAGI.

The chain combines TRBV11-2 with TRBJ2-1, with TRBD2 identical over 9 bases. CDR1 is SGHAT and CDR2 is FQNNGV in the germline V gene. The CDR3 extends over 15 amino acids. The junction had 12 bases not matched to a gene; V was cut back by 8 bases and J by 7 bases. This CDR3 is CASERVLAGVNEQFF. In DNA, the CDR3 is TGTGCCAGCGAGAGAGTTTTAGCGGGAGTGAATGAGCAGTTCTTC.

The chain links TRBV19 to TRBJ1-6, with TRBD1 as a possible D gene (5 bases). The ends were cut back, 1 base at V and 16 bases at J, with 11 bases in the middle. The CDR3 sequence is 12 residues long. CDR1 and CDR2 (germline): LNHDA, SQIVND (reference sequence). The CDR3 coding sequence is TGTGCCAGTAGTATAGGGCAGGGCCAACTCCACTTT. It yields the protein CASSIGQGQLHF.

Only one count was recorded for this clone. The chain links TRBV29-1 to TRBJ2-2; no definite D call. Per the germline V gene, CDR1 is SQVTM and CDR2 is ANQGSEA. V was pared by 4 bases and J by 1 base, with 7 bases between. This CDR3 is built from 13 residues. CDR3 sequence reads: CSVVAENTGELFF. The CDR3 DNA is TGCAGCGTTGTAGCAGAGAACACCGGGGAGCTGTTTTTT.

The gene calls are TRBV5-4 and TRBJ1-6; weak D call: TRBD1 (5 bases). V lost 7 bases and J lost 9, with 11 bases in between. In germline, CDR1 is SGHNT, CDR2 YYREEE (reference sequence). The CDR3 is made up of 12 amino acids. CDR3 in DNA: TGTGCCAGCGGGGGGAATGGTTCACCCCTCCACTTT. Encoded protein: CASGGNGSPLHF.

The rearrangement uses TRBV19 and TRBJ1-1; weak D call: TRBD1 (5 bases). V was trimmed by 5 bases and J by 1 base, leaving 17 bases between them. CDR1 is LNHDA and CDR2 is SQIVND in the germline V gene (reference sequence). CDR3 size: 16 residues. The CDR3 nucleotides read TGTGCCAGTAGTGCTCACACGACAGAAAAGAACACTGAAGCTTTCTTT. As protein: CASSAHTTEKNTEAFF.

This clone was seen once. In DNA, the CDR3 is TGTGCCAGCAGCCTTTTCCGGGACAGGGTCTACGAGCAGTACTTC. Residues: CASSLFRDRVYEQYF. V gene TRBV27 combines with J gene TRBJ2-7, with 9 nucleotides matching TRBD1. Trimming cost V 6 bases and J 3 bases; bases outside gene matches: 9. Germline CDR1 MNHEY, CDR2 SMNVEV (reference sequence). The CDR3 covers 15 residues.

V usage is TRBV4-1 and J usage is TRBJ1-2, with TRBD1 as a possible D gene (5 bases). Trimming removed 5 bases from V and 5 bases from J, with 15 bases in between. CDR3 length: 14 amino acids. Per the germline V gene, CDR1 is MGHRA and CDR2 is YSYEKL. The CDR3 loop reads CASSNRDSQYGYTF. CDR3 coding DNA: TGCGCCAGCAGCAACCGGGACTCGCAATATGGCTACACCTTC.

V gene TRBV7-2 combines with J gene TRBJ2-2, with 9 nucleotides matching TRBD1. V trimming: 4 bases; J trimming: 7 bases; junction bases outside the gene matches: 7. The germline V gene has CDR1 SGHTA and CDR2 FQGNSA. The CDR3 extends over 15 amino acids. CDR3 residues: CASSSRDRVGGELFF. The CDR3 DNA reads as TGTGCCAGCAGCTCCCGGGACAGGGTTGGCGGGGAGCTGTTTTTT.

CDR3 in DNA: TGTGCCAGCAGCCAAGACGCCTACGAGCAGTACTTC. Translated, it gives CASSQDAYEQYF. The chain carries TRBV14 and TRBJ2-7; D gene ambiguous. V gave up 0 bases and J gave up 2 bases, with 2 bases separating them. Germline V gene sequence: CDR1 SGHDN, CDR2 FVKESK. This CDR3 is 12 amino acids long.

V gene TRBV7-8 combines with J gene TRBJ1-5, with TRBD1 identical over 10 bases. V gave up 0 bases and J gave up 3 bases; unmatched junction bases: 8. This CDR3 region has 18 residues. CDR1 and CDR2 from the germline V gene are SGHVS and FQNEAQ. The CDR3 sequence is CASSLAIGGTGDNQPQHF. For the CDR3, the DNA is TGTGCCAGCAGCTTAGCCATTGGGGGGACAGGGGACAATCAGCCCCAGCATTTT.

The CDR3 spells CASGTKGGQGYTF. The CDR3 bases are TGTGCCAGCGGAACCAAAGGGGGACAGGGCTACACCTTC. The chain employs TRBV13 and TRBJ1-2; 7 nucleotides agree with TRBD1. CDR3 length: 13 residues. The trim removed 8 bases at V and 8 bases at J, leaving 11 bases unmatched. The germline V gene encodes CDR1 PRHDT and CDR2 FYEKMQ (reference sequence).

This chain joins TRBV7-3 and TRBJ2-3; no firm D call. This CDR3 comprises 15 residues. CDR1 and CDR2 (germline): SGHTA, FQGTGA. Trimming left V 2 bases short and J 2 bases short, with 11 bases between. In DNA, the CDR3 is TGTGCCAGCAGCTTACTTGGCGGAGTCACAGATACGCAGTATTTT. Its translation is CASSLLGGVTDTQYF.

The rearrangement joins TRBV6-6 to TRBJ1-5; 12 nucleotides align to TRBD1. Germline-derived CDR1 and CDR2 are MNHNY and SVGAGI (reference sequence). The CDR3 totals 16 residues. V lost 2 bases, J lost 6 bases, and 5 bases stayed unmatched. The CDR3 DNA is TGTGCCAGCAGTTACCAGGGACAGGGGGCGGGTCAGCCCCAGCATTTT. It encodes CASSYQGQGAGQPQHF.

The V and J genes are TRBV28 and TRBJ2-3, with D perhaps matching TRBD2 (5 bases). This CDR3 region has 15 residues. Trimming removed 6 bases at V and 5 bases at J, with 18 bases between. Germline CDR1 MDHEN, CDR2 SYDVKM. CDR3 protein: CASSGSGLRVDTQYF. In DNA form, the CDR3 reads TGTGCCAGCAGCGGAAGCGGCCTCCGGGTAGATACGCAGTATTTT.

V gene TRBV18 combines with J gene TRBJ2-7; the D gene is possibly TRBD2 (6 bases). V was clipped by 6 bases and J by 1 base, with 13 bases between them. This CDR3 is 14 amino acids long. CDR1 is KGHSH and CDR2 is LQKENI in the germline V gene. The CDR3 DNA follows: TGTGCCAGCTCTTCAGGAGGGTCATCCTACGAGCAGTACTTC. Translation: CASSSGGSSYEQYF.

The V call is TRBV7-8, the J call TRBJ1-2; no clear D. Trimming took 3 bases from V and 0 from J, leaving 8 bases between them. CDR3 length: 14 amino acids. CDR1 SGHVS and CDR2 FQNEAQ come from the germline V gene. This chain's CDR3 is CASSLQVANYGYTF. The CDR3 coding sequence is TGTGCCAGCAGCTTGCAGGTAGCTAACTATGGCTACACCTTC.

The CDR3 loop is CASSLEAEGAGYTF. For the CDR3, the DNA is TGCGCCAGCAGCTTGGAGGCGGAGGGGGCTGGCTACACCTTC. This chain connects TRBV5-1 to TRBJ1-2, with 7 positions matching TRBD1. V was clipped by 0 bases and J by 7 bases; unmatched bases: 6. Looked up from germline, CDR1 is SGHRS and CDR2 is YFSETQ. The CDR3 has 14 amino acids.

This chain joins TRBV7-2 and TRBJ2-7, with 9 nucleotides matching TRBD1. This CDR3 is 16 amino acids long. Germline lookup yields CDR1 SGHTA and CDR2 FQGNSA. J lost 2 bases, V lost 5 bases, and 10 bases had no gene match. The CDR3 region has the DNA TGTGCCAGCAGCACACCAACCAGGACAGGGGCCTACGAGCAGTACTTC. Translating gives CASSTPTRTGAYEQYF.

This chain uses TRBV29-1 with TRBJ2-3; 9 positions agree with TRBD2. V dropped 7 bases and J dropped 4; count of bases not matched to a gene: 3. In germline, CDR1 is SQVTM, CDR2 ANQGSEA. The CDR3 covers 12 residues. The DNA of the CDR3 is TGCAGCGGAGCGGGGGGCCCAGATACGCAGTATTTT. Translated: CSGAGGPDTQYF.

The chain carries TRBV11-2 and TRBJ1-1; D remains unclear. CDR3 size: 11 residues. Trimming stripped 3 bases from V and 7 bases from J, with 6 bases between. Germline lookup yields CDR1 SGHAT and CDR2 FQNNGV. The CDR3 region is CASSLRVEAFF. The CDR3 nucleotides read TGTGCCAGCAGCTTGCGGGTTGAAGCTTTCTTT.

This rearrangement joins TRBV28 to TRBJ2-1, with TRBD2 identical over 10 bases. Looked up from germline, CDR1 is MDHEN and CDR2 is SYDVKM. The V gene end was trimmed by 5 bases and the J gene end by 5 bases; junction bases not matched to a gene: 21. This CDR3 comprises 20 residues. The CDR3 spells CASSPPALGLAGVLDNEQFF. CDR3 coding DNA: TGTGCCAGCAGTCCGCCGGCACTAGGGCTAGCGGGAGTCCTAGACAATGAGCAGTTCTTC.

The chain employs TRBV5-1 and TRBJ2-7; 9 bases are a match to TRBD2. The CDR3 contains 14 residues. Germline CDR1 reads SGHRS; CDR2 reads YFSETQ. After removal of 0 bases from V and 5 bases from J, the junction contained 3 bases not matched to a gene. This CDR3 reads CASSLDPSGDEQYF. The CDR3 DNA reads as TGCGCCAGCAGCTTGGATCCTAGCGGGGACGAGCAGTACTTC. Full variable domain (missing parts from reference TRBV5-1 and TRBJ2-7): KAGVTQTPRYLIKTRGQQVTLSCSPISGHRSVSWYQQTPGQGLQFLFEYFSETQRNKGNFPGRFSGRQFSNSRSEMNVSTLELGDSALYLCASSLDPSGDEQYFGPGTRLTVT.